These 7 T cell receptor beta chains were all obtained from the same sample, sequenced in a study of blood T cell repertoires in COVID-19. Some clones are missing from TCRdb's copy, which holds only in-frame ones; the method was immunoSEQ multiplex PCR. Among approximately 130,000 clones listed, around three quarters were seen once. Source material: peripheral blood. The receptor source for this set is a human donor in a cohort sampled during active COVID-19.

The chain combines TRBV19 with TRBJ1-6; D gene unclear. The CDR3 length is 11 residues. The germline V gene has CDR1 LNHDA and CDR2 SQIVND (reference sequence). Trimming stripped 6 bases from V and 5 bases from J, with 2 bases between. CDR3 in DNA: TGTGCCAGTAGCAATAATTCACCCCTCCACTTT. Translating gives CASSNNSPLHF. Filled out from reference TRBV19 and TRBJ1-6, the complete variable domain reads DGGITQSPKYLFRKEGQNVTLSCEQNLNHDAMYWYRQDPGQGLRLIYYSQIVNDFQKGDIAEGYSVSREKKESFPLTVTSAQKNPTAFYLCASSNNSPLHFGNGTRLTVT.

This sequence joins TRBV10-3 and TRBJ1-2; 9 nucleotides match TRBD1. The CDR3 totals 14 residues. Germline V gene data show CDR1 as ENHRY and CDR2 as SYGVKD. Trimming took 4 bases from V and 4 from J; bases not matched to a gene: 4. The CDR3 region is CAISVETGGYGYTF. The DNA for the CDR3 is TGTGCCATCAGTGTTGAGACAGGGGGCTATGGCTACACCTTC.

The rearrangement joins TRBV7-3 to TRBJ2-7; 10 bases align to TRBD2. Germline values: CDR1 SGHTA, CDR2 FQGTGA. Germline trimming cut 5 bases from V and 7 bases from J; bases unmatched to any gene: 5. The CDR3 has 13 amino acids. The CDR3 here is CASSLGLASEQYF. CDR3 coding DNA: TGTGCCAGCAGCCTGGGACTAGCGAGTGAGCAGTACTTC.

The table lists this clone with a count of one. V gene TRBV6-5 combines with J gene TRBJ2-1; the D is unclear. The V and J ends lost 1 base and 10 bases respectively, with 8 bases between them. The germline CDR1 and CDR2 sequences are MNHEY and SVGAGI. There are 12 residues in the CDR3. The DNA of the CDR3 is TGTGCCAGCAGTTACTATGGTAGCGAGCAGTTCTTC. Its translation is CASSYYGSEQFF.

This chain connects TRBV23-1 to TRBJ1-5; no reliable D call. Being an ORF, TRBV23-1 has a function that is uncertain. V was trimmed by 0 bases and J by 1 base, leaving 13 bases between them. This CDR3 is 17 amino acids long. CDR3 nucleotides: TGCGCCAGCAGTCAATCGGAGAGTTTTAGGAGCAATCAGCCCCAGCATTTT. This translates into CASSQSESFRSNQPQHF.

The chain links TRBV18 to TRBJ1-1; 7 bases fit TRBD1. The trim removed 3 bases at V and 0 bases at J, leaving 10 bases unmatched. This CDR3 comprises 17 residues. Germline assignment: CDR1 KGHSH and CDR2 LQKENI. The CDR3 spells CASSPQTLTGLNTEAFF. In DNA, the CDR3 is TGTGCCAGCTCACCGCAAACCCTGACAGGGCTGAACACTGAAGCTTTCTTT.

The chain links TRBV5-1 to TRBJ1-2, with 7 bases fitting TRBD1. There are 16 residues in the CDR3. V was clipped by 4 bases and J by 0 bases; unmatched bases: 9. Germline-derived CDR1 and CDR2 are SGHRS and YFSETQ. The CDR3: CASSPGPDRTNYGYTF. The CDR3 region has the DNA TGCGCCAGCAGCCCCGGACCGGACAGGACTAACTATGGCTACACCTTC.